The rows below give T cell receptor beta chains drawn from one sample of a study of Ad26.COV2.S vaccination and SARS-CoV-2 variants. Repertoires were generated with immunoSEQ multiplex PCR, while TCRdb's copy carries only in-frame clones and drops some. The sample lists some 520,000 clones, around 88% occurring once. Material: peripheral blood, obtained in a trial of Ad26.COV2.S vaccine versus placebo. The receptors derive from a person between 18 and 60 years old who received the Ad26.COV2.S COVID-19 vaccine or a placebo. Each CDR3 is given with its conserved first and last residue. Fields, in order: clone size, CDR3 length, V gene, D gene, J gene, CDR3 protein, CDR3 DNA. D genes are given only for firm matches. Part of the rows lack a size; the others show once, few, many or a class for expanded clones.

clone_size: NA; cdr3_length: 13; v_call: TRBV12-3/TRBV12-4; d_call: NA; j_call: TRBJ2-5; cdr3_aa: CASRRAAQETQYF; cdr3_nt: TGTGCCAGCCGCCGGGCGGCCCAAGAGACCCAGTACTTC
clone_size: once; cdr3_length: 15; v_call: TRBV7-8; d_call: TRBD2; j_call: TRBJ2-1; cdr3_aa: CASTPGLAGANEQFF; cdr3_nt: TGTGCCAGCACCCCTGGACTAGCGGGAGCTAATGAGCAGTTCTTC
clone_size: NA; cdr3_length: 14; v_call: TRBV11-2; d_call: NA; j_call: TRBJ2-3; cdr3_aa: CASSPKGRADTQYF; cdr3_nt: TGTGCCAGCAGCCCTAAGGGAAGGGCAGATACGCAGTATTTT
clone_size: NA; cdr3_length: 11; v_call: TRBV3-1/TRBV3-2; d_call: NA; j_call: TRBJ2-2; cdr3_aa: CASSLPGELFF; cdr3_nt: TGTGCCAGCAGCCTCCCCGGGGAGCTGTTTTTT
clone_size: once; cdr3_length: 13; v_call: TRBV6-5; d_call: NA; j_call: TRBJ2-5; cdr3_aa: CASSSGARETQYF; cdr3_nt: TGTGCCAGCAGCTCGGGGGCGCGAGAGACCCAGTACTTC
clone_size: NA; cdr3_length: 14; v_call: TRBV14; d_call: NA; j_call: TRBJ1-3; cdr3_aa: CASRGWGSGNTIYF; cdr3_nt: TGTGCCAGCCGCGGGTGGGGCTCTGGAAACACCATATATTTT
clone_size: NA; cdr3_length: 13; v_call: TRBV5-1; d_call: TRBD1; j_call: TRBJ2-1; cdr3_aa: CASSLTGENEQFF; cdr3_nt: TGCGCCAGCAGCTTGACAGGGGAAAATGAGCAGTTCTTC
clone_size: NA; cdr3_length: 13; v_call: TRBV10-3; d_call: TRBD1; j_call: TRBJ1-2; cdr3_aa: CAARTGENYGYTF; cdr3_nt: TGTGCCGCCCGGACAGGGGAGAACTATGGCTACACCTTC
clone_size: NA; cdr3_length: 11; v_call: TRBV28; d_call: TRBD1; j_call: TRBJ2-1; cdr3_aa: CASGDRDEQFF; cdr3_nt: TGTGCCAGCGGGGACAGGGATGAGCAGTTCTTC
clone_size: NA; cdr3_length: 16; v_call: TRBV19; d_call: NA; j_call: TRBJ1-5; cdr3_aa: CASIPRGGVGNQPQHF; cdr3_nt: TGTGCCAGTATCCCCCGGGGGGGCGTAGGCAATCAGCCCCAGCATTTT
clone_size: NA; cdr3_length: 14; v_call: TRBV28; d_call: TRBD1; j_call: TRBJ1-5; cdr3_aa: CASNDRAPSEAQHF; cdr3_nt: TGTGCCAGCAACGACAGGGCTCCCTCCGAGGCCCAGCATTTT
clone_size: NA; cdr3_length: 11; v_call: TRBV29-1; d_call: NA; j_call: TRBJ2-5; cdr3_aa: CSVAPSETQYF; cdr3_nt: TGCAGCGTTGCCCCCTCCGAGACCCAGTACTTC
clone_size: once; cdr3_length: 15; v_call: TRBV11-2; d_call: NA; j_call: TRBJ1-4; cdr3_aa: CASSFSTAANEKLFF; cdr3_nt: TGTGCCAGCAGCTTTAGTACCGCGGCTAATGAAAAACTGTTTTTT
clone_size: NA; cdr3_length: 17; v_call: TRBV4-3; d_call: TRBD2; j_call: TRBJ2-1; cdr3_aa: CASSQDTLAVSYNEQFF; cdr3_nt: TGCGCCAGCAGCCAAGATACCCTAGCGGTCTCCTACAATGAGCAGTTCTTC
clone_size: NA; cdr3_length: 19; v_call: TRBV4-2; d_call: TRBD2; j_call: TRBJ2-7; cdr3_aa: CASSQDRLAGGFISYEQYF; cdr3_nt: TGTGCCAGCAGCCAAGATCGACTAGCGGGAGGGTTTATATCCTACGAGCAGTACTTC
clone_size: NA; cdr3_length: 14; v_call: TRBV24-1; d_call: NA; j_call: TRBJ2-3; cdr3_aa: CATSDWGSTDTQYF; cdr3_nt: TGTGCCACCAGTGATTGGGGCAGCACAGATACGCAGTATTTT
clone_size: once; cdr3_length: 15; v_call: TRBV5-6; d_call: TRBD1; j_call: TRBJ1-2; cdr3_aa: CASSLTGGVFYGYTF; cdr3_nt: TGTGCCAGCAGCTTGACAGGGGGTGTCTTCTATGGCTACACCTTC
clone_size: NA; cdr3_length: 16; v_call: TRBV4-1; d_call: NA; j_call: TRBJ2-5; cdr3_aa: CASSTRWGALQETQYF; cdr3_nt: TGCGCCAGCAGCACCAGGTGGGGTGCCCTCCAAGAGACCCAGTACTTC
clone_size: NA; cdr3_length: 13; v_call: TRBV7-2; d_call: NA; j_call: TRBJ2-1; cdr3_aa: CASSLAPGWEQFF; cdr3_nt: TGTGCCAGCAGCTTAGCGCCCGGCTGGGAGCAGTTCTTC
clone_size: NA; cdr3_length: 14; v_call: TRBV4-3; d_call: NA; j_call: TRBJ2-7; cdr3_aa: CASRFSGVDAEQYF; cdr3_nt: TGCGCCAGCAGATTTTCAGGGGTCGACGCCGAGCAGTACTTC
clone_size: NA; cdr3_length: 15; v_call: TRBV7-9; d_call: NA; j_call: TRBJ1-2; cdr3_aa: CASSLGSGLSRGYTF; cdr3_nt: TGTGCCAGCAGCTTAGGTAGCGGACTCTCGCGGGGCTACACCTTC
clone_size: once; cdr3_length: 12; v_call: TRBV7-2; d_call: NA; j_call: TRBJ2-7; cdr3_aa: CASSFTGLEQYF; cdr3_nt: TGTGCCAGCAGCTTTACGGGGCTCGAGCAGTACTTC
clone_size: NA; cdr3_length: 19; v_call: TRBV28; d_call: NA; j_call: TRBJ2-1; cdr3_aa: CASAGMGGSIGREFYEQFF; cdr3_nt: TGTGCCAGCGCCGGCATGGGGGGCTCAATTGGTCGGGAGTTCTATGAGCAGTTCTTC
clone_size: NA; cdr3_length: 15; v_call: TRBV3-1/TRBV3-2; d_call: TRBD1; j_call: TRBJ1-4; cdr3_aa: CASSRRDRVNEKLFF; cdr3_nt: TGTGCCAGCAGCCGAAGGGACAGGGTAAATGAAAAACTGTTTTTT
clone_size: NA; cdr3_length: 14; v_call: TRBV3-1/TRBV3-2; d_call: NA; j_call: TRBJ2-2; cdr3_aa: CASSQHPGSGELFF; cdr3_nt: TGTGCCAGCAGCCAACACCCCGGGTCCGGGGAGCTGTTTTTT
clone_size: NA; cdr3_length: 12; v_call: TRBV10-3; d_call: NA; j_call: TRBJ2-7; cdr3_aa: CAISGPDGEQYF; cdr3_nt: TGTGCCATCAGCGGACCCGATGGAGAGCAGTACTTC